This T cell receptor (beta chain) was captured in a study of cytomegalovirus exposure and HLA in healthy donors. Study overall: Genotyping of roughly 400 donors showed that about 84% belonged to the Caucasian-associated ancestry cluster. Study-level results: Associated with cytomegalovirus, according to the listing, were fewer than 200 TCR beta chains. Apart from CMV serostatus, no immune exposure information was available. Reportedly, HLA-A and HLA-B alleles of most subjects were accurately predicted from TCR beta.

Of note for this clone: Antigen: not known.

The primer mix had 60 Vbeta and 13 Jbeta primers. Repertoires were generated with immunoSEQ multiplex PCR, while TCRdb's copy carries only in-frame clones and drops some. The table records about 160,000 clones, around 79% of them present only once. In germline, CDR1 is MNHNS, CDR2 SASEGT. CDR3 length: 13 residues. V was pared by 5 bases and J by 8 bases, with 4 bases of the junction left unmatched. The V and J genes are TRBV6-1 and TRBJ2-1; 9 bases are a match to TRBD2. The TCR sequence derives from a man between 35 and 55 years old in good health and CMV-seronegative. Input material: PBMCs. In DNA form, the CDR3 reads TGTGCCAGCAGTCGAGAGCGGGGGGATGAGCAGTTCTTC. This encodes CASSRERGDEQFF.